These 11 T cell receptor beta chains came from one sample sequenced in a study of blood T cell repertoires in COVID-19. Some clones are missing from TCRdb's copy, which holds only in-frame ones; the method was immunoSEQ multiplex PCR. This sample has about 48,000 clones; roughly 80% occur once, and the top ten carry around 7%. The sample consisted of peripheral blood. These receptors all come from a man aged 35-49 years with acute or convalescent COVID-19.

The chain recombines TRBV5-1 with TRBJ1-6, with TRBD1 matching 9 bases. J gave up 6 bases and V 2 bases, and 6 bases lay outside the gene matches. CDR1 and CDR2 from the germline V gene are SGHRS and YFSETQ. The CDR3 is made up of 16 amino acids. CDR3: CASSFGPTGGNSPLHF. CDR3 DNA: TGCGCCAGCAGCTTCGGACCGACAGGGGGTAATTCACCCCTCCACTTT.

The CDR3: CASSWTGDGGTEAFF. CDR3 bases: TGCGCCAGCAGCTGGACAGGGGACGGGGGCACTGAAGCTTTCTTT. This chain connects TRBV5-1 to TRBJ1-1, with TRBD1 matching over 9 bases. The CDR3 is 15 residues long. The germline V gene has CDR1 SGHRS and CDR2 YFSETQ. The junction had 7 bases not matched to a gene; V was cut back by 3 bases and J by 4 bases.

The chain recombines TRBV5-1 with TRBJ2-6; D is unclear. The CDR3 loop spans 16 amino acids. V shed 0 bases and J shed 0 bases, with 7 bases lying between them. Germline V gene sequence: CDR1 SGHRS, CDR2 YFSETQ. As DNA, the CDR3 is TGCGCCAGCAGCTTGGCGAGTGGCTCTGGGGCCAACGTCCTGACTTTC. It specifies CASSLASGSGANVLTF.

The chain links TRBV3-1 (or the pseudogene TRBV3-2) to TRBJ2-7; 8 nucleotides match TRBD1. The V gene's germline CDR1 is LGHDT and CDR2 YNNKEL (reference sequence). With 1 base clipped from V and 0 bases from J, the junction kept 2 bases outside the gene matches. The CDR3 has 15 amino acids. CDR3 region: CASSQGTGISYEQYF. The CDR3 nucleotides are TGTGCCAGCAGCCAAGGGACAGGGATCTCCTACGAGCAGTACTTC.

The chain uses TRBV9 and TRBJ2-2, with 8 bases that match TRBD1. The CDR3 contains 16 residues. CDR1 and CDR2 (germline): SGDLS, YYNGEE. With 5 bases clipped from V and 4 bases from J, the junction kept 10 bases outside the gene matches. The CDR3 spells CASRPFGQGGTGELFF. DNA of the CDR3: TGTGCCAGCAGACCCTTTGGACAGGGTGGCACCGGGGAGCTGTTTTTT.

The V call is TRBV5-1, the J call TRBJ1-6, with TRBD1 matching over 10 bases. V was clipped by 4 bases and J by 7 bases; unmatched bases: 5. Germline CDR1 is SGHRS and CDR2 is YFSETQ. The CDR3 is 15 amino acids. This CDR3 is CASSPGTGENSPLHF. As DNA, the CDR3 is TGCGCCAGCAGCCCGGGGACAGGGGAGAATTCACCCCTCCACTTT.

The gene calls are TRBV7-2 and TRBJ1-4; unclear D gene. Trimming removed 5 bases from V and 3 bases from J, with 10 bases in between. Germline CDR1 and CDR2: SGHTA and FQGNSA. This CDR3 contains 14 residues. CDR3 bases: TGTGCCAGCAGCAACGGGGTGGCTAATGAAAAACTGTTTTTT. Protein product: CASSNGVANEKLFF. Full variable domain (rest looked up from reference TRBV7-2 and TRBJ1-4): GAGVSQSPSNKVTEKGKDVELRCDPISGHTALYWYRQSLGQGLEFLIYFQGNSAPDKSGLPSDRFSAERTGGSVSTLTIQRTQQEDSAVYLCASSNGVANEKLFFGSGTQLSVL.

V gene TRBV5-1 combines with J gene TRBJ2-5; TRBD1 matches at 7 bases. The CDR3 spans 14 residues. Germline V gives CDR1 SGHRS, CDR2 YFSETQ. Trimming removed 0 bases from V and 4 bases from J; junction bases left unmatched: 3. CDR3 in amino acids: CASSLGQGGETQYF. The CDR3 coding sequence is TGCGCCAGCAGCTTGGGACAGGGCGGAGAGACCCAGTACTTC. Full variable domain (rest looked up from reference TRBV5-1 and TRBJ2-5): KAGVTQTPRYLIKTRGQQVTLSCSPISGHRSVSWYQQTPGQGLQFLFEYFSETQRNKGNFPGRFSGRQFSNSRSEMNVSTLELGDSALYLCASSLGQGGETQYFGPGTRLLVL.

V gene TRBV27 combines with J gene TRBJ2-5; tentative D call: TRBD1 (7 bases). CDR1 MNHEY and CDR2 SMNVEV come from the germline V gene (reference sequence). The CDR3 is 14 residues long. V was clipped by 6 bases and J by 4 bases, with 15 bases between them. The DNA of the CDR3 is TGTGCCAGCAGAGGGGGCTGGGGAGGAGAGACCCAGTACTTC. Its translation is CASRGGWGGETQYF.

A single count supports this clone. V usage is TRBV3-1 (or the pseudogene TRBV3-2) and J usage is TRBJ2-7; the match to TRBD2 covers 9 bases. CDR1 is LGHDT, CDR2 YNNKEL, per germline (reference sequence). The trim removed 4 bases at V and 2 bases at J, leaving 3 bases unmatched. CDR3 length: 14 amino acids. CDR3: CASSLLAGPYEQYF. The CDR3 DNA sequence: TGTGCCAGCAGCCTGCTAGCGGGACCCTACGAGCAGTACTTC.

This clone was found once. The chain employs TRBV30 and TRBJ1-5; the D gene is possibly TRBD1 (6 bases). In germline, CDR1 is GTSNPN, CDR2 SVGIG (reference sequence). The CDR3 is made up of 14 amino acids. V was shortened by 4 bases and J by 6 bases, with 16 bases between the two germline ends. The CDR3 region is CAWNLGGAGQPQHF. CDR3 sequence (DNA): TGTGCCTGGAATCTGGGGGGGGCCGGTCAGCCCCAGCATTTT.